This TCR beta chain was sequenced in a study of cytomegalovirus exposure and HLA in healthy donors. Broader study findings: In a later analysis, TCR beta V- and J-gene trimming showed a link to a missense DCLRE1C variant. Several V segments, TRBV6-2 and TRBV6-3 among them, could not be told apart and were dropped.

This PCR relied on a set of 60 Vbeta primers and 13 Jbeta primers. Assay used: immunoSEQ multiplex PCR; TCRdb lists only in-frame clones, some missing. The sample consists of more than 70,000 clones, 55% to 80% of them appearing once. A word on this clone: Antigen: not known.

The germline V gene encodes CDR1 LNHDA and CDR2 SQIVND (reference sequence). V lost 3 bases, J lost 5 bases, and 14 bases lay in between. CDR3 length: 15 amino acids. The sequenced material came from PBMCs. The V and J genes are TRBV19 and TRBJ1-5; no clear D gene. The receptor was derived from a man in his forties or fifties in good health and CMV-seropositive. The CDR3 sequence is CASSILSGFDQPQHF. The CDR3 DNA follows: TGTGCCAGTAGTATTCTCTCGGGATTTGATCAGCCCCAGCATTTT. Full variable domain (rest looked up from reference TRBV19 and TRBJ1-5): DGGITQSPKYLFRKEGQNVTLSCEQNLNHDAMYWYRQDPGQGLRLIYYSQIVNDFQKGDIAEGYSVSREKKESFPLTVTSAQKNPTAFYLCASSILSGFDQPQHFGDGTRLSIL.